This section outlines one TCR beta chain sequence together with its context. TCRdb's copy holds only in-frame clones and misses some; the assay was immunoSEQ multiplex PCR. Of about 60,000 clones listed, around 83% were seen once; the top ten hold roughly 4%. This entry belongs to a study of OX40 agonist ivuxolimab in advanced cancers. The CDR3 totals 13 residues. V was trimmed by 0 bases and J by 3 bases, leaving 6 bases between them. CDR1 is SGHDT, CDR2 YYEEEE, per germline. This TCR was sampled from an adult with an advanced solid tumor such as melanoma, head and neck, liver or kidney cancer. Sequences were derived from CD4+ or CD8+ T cells sorted from blood, sampled in a trial of the OX40 agonist ivuxolimab. The chain combines TRBV5-6 with TRBJ2-5; tentative D call: TRBD1 (5 bases). The CDR3 coding sequence is TGTGCCAGCAGCTTGGCGGACAAAGAGACCCAGTACTTC. Protein sequence: CASSLADKETQYF. The entire variable domain, with the rest obtained from reference TRBV5-6 and TRBJ2-5, is as follows: DAGVTQSPTHLIKTRGQQVTLRCSPKSGHDTVSWYQQALGQGPQFIFQYYEEEERQRGNFPDRFSGHQFPNYSSELNVNALLLGDSALYLCASSLADKETQYFGPGTRLLVL.